A single sample is the source of the 25 T cell receptor beta chains below, sequenced in a study of T cells in localized non-small cell lung cancer. Libraries were prepared by immunoSEQ multiplex PCR; TCRdb keeps only in-frame clonotypes and omits some of them. The sample contains around 5,400 clones, less than 85% of which appear only once. The sample was PBMCs, taken before any cancer treatment. These receptors originate from a woman aged 35 to 69 with stage II lung adenocarcinoma.

The chain employs TRBV27 and TRBJ2-1; weak D call: TRBD1 (5 bases). CDR1 is MNHEY and CDR2 is SMNVEV in the germline V gene (reference sequence). The length of the CDR3 is 14 residues. Deletions cut 4 bases from V and 3 bases from J, with 10 bases between. CDR3 loop: CASSSIGVYNEQFF. In DNA, the CDR3 is TGTGCCAGCAGTTCCATAGGGGTCTACAATGAGCAGTTCTTC.

This clone was picked up one time. One junction end disagrees with the germline gene, perhaps due to a read error. The rearrangement joins TRBV7-2 to TRBJ1-1, with TRBD1 identical over 7 bases. CDR3 size: 10 residues. CDR1 and CDR2 (germline): SGHTA, FQGNSA. The CDR3 reads CASSSTGRDF. The CDR3 nucleotides read TGTGCCAGCAGCTCGACAGGGCGAGACTTT.

With respect to this clone: This specimen includes other DNA sequences encoding the same CDR3. The chain recombines TRBV25-1 with TRBJ1-1, with 8 bases aligning to TRBD1. Per germline, CDR1 MGHDK and CDR2 SYGVNS. The CDR3 runs 15 residues. Unmatched junction bases numbered 9, after V lost 3 bases and J lost 6 bases. CDR3 sequence (DNA): TGTGCCAGCAGTGACCGACAGGGGTGGGTGTCTGAAGCTTTCTTT. As protein: CASSDRQGWVSEAFF.

The chain is built from TRBV6-1 and TRBJ1-2, with 7 bases matching TRBD1. Germline V gene data show CDR1 as MNHNS and CDR2 as SASEGT. The CDR3 length is 14 residues. J was trimmed by 7 bases and V by 6 bases; bases with no gene match: 11. This CDR3 is CASRADRDSAGYTF. For the CDR3, the DNA is TGTGCCAGCAGAGCCGACAGGGACAGTGCTGGCTACACCTTC.

This chain uses TRBV28 with TRBJ1-2; D is perhaps TRBD1 (5 bases). The CDR3 extends over 19 amino acids. Between the trimmed V and J ends, which lost 5 bases and 3 bases, there was a span of 28 bases. Germline V gives CDR1 MDHEN, CDR2 SYDVKM. In DNA form, the CDR3 reads TGTGCCAGCAGTCCTCCCCACCGGGACTTCTTCCTTCCCCACTATGGCTACACCTTC. The encoded protein is CASSPPHRDFFLPHYGYTF.

The genes are TRBV5-6 and TRBJ2-7; maybe TRBD2 (6 bases). Per germline, CDR1 SGHDT and CDR2 YYEEEE. This CDR3 has 13 residues. V was shortened by 4 bases and J by 5 bases, with 13 bases between the two germline ends. CDR3 sequence (DNA): TGTGCCAGCAGCCGGTCGGAGGGGAACGAGCAGTACTTC. The encoded protein is CASSRSEGNEQYF.

The V gene is TRBV6-5, the J gene TRBJ2-1; TRBD1 aligns across 7 bases. The CDR3 consists of 15 residues. With 5 bases clipped from V and 2 bases from J, the junction kept 6 bases outside the gene matches. CDR1 is MNHEY, CDR2 SVGAGI, per germline. CDR3 region: CASSPWDSTYNEQFF. Written as DNA, the CDR3 is TGTGCCAGCAGTCCCTGGGACAGCACCTACAATGAGCAGTTCTTC.

The chain links TRBV5-3 to TRBJ2-2, with a tentative D call TRBD1 (6 bases). TRBV5-3 is classed as an ORF, of uncertain function. The CDR3 has 16 residues. The V gene lost 0 bases and the J gene lost 3 bases, with 12 bases spanning the gap. CDR3: CARSLDRAEDTGELFF. DNA for the CDR3: TGTGCCAGAAGCTTGGACAGGGCCGAGGACACCGGGGAGCTGTTTTTT.

The genes are TRBV7-9 and TRBJ1-1; maybe TRBD1 (6 bases). The CDR3 spans 14 residues. Between the trimmed V and J ends, which lost 2 bases and 8 bases, there was a span of 15 bases. CDR1 is SEHNR, CDR2 FQNEAQ, per germline (reference sequence). The CDR3 DNA is TGTGCCAGCAGCTTAAGGGACAACCATCTCGAAGCTTTCTTT. Translation: CASSLRDNHLEAFF.

Details on this clone: Other DNA sequences of this sample code for an identical CDR3. The rearrangement links TRBV2 to TRBJ2-2; 9 nucleotides agree with TRBD2. Germline CDR1 SNHLY, CDR2 FYNNEI. This CDR3 spans 16 amino acids. V lost 8 bases and J lost 5; bases outside the gene matches: 12. The CDR3 is CASRRGGTTTTGELFF. CDR3 coding DNA: TGTGCCAGCCGGCGGGGGGGGACTACGACAACCGGGGAGCTGTTTTTT.

Comment on this clone: Germline and junction disagree at one end, which may indicate a read error. The chain carries TRBV7-7 and TRBJ2-3; TRBD2 aligns across 12 bases. The CDR3 runs to 15 residues. In germline, CDR1 is SSHAT, CDR2 FNYEAQ (reference sequence). The CDR3 coding sequence is TGTGCTAGCAGCTTAGGGCTAGCGGGGGGGGATACGCAGTATTTT. Protein product: CASSLGLAGGDTQYF.

V and J are TRBV7-2 and TRBJ1-4, with a tentative D call TRBD1 (5 bases). The V gene's germline CDR1 is SGHTA and CDR2 FQGNSA. CDR3 length: 15 amino acids. V was clipped by 3 bases and J by 3 bases, with 11 bases between them. The CDR3 region is CASSFRVGANEKLFF. CDR3 coding DNA: TGTGCCAGCAGCTTCAGGGTAGGAGCTAATGAAAAACTGTTTTTT.

This chain uses TRBV30 with TRBJ1-5, with D unclear. V was cut by 1 base and J by 3 bases, with 13 bases left in between. The CDR3 runs 15 residues. Germline CDR1 and CDR2: GTSNPN and SVGIG (reference sequence). In DNA form, the CDR3 reads TGTGCCTGGAGTGCCGCGGGGTTACTCAATCAGCCCCAGCATTTT. Encoded protein: CAWSAAGLLNQPQHF.

This clone turned up a few times. The chain links TRBV29-1 to TRBJ1-1, with unresolved D. CDR3 length: 11 residues. The germline CDR1 and CDR2 sequences are SQVTM and ANQGSEA. The V end was cut by 8 bases, the J end by 2 bases, with 9 bases between. The CDR3 region is CSTVINTEAFF. As DNA, the CDR3 is TGCAGCACCGTGATAAACACTGAAGCTTTCTTT.

The DNA of the CDR3 is TGTGCCAGTAGCCCGAGGGGGGCTAGGGAAAATTCACCCCTCCACTTT. Its translation: CASSPRGARENSPLHF. The chain recombines TRBV19 with TRBJ1-6; TRBD1 might be the D (6 bases). CDR3 length equals 16 residues. CDR1 and CDR2 (germline): LNHDA, SQIVND (reference sequence). With 6 bases removed from V and 7 bases from J, the gap between germline ends came to 19 bases.

The chain carries TRBV15 and TRBJ1-1, with 8 bases identical to TRBD1. The CDR3 length is 14 residues. The germline CDR1 and CDR2 sequences are LNHNV and YYDKDF (reference sequence). J lost 11 bases, V lost 0 bases, and 8 bases had no gene match. The CDR3 protein is CATSRDRTGIFAFF. The CDR3 DNA follows: TGTGCCACCAGCAGAGATCGGACAGGGATCTTCGCTTTCTTT.

The J gene is TRBJ2-3, the V gene TRBV4-3; D is possibly TRBD2 (5 bases). The CDR3 totals 16 residues. Germline CDR1 and CDR2: LGHNA and YSLEER. V lost 3 bases and J lost 0, with 13 bases in between. The CDR3 DNA sequence: TGCGCCAGCAGCCAGGACTTTGGGATTAGCACAGATACGCAGTATTTT. Translation gives CASSQDFGISTDTQYF.

This clone appeared once. The chain carries TRBV10-3 and TRBJ1-2; TRBD1 might be the D (5 bases). The V and J ends lost 6 bases and 6 bases respectively, with 11 bases between them. The CDR3 runs 12 residues. Germline V lookup: CDR1 ENHRY, CDR2 SYGVKD. The CDR3 DNA sequence: TGTGCCATCAGCGACGGGGACCATGGCTACACCTTC. This codes for CAISDGDHGYTF.

This clone is a singleton in its sample. The chain joins TRBV16 to TRBJ1-4; D gene uncertain. The V end lost 0 bases, the J end lost 6 bases, and 5 bases lay between the germline ends. The CDR3 runs 13 residues. Per germline, CDR1 KGHSY and CDR2 FQNENV. CDR3 loop: CASSQSIDEKLFF. DNA for the CDR3: TGTGCCAGCAGCCAATCGATTGATGAAAAACTGTTTTTT.

This rearrangement joins TRBV19 to TRBJ2-7; 9 nucleotides match TRBD1. With V trimmed by 5 bases and J by 3 bases, 5 bases remained unmatched. This CDR3 is built from 14 residues. Germline CDR1 and CDR2: LNHDA and SQIVND (reference sequence). The CDR3: CASSRQGVNYEQYF. The CDR3 DNA reads as TGTGCCAGTAGTCGACAGGGGGTGAACTACGAGCAGTACTTC.

The V and J genes are TRBV6-4 and TRBJ2-2; 11 bases agree with TRBD1. The CDR3 has 15 residues. V was pared by 0 bases and J by 6 bases, with 0 bases of the junction left unmatched. Per germline, CDR1 MRHNA and CDR2 SNTAGT. For the CDR3, the DNA is TGTGCCAGCAGTGACTCGGGACAGGGGGCCGGGGAGCTGTTTTTT. Its translation: CASSDSGQGAGELFF.

This clone was seen only a few times. This rearrangement joins TRBV21-1 to TRBJ1-2. TRBV21-1 is a pseudogene. CDR3 length: 15 residues. The CDR3 nucleotides read TGTGCCAGCAGCAAAGACCCCGGCGGGGGGAATGGCTACACCTTC. Protein: CASSKDPGGGNGYTF.

This CDR3 is CASSPTGGLGGYTF. For the CDR3, the DNA is TGTGCCAGCAGCCCAACCGGTGGACTTGGGGGCTACACCTTC. V is TRBV14 and J is TRBJ1-2; no firm D call. With 4 bases removed from V and 8 bases from J, the gap between germline ends came to 17 bases. Germline CDR1 and CDR2: SGHDN and FVKESK. There are 14 residues in the CDR3.

This chain connects TRBV14 to TRBJ1-5; 8 bases match TRBD1. Germline CDR1 reads SGHDN; CDR2 reads FVKESK. The CDR3 sequence is 15 residues long. J lost 2 bases, V lost 3 bases, and 3 bases had no gene match. This chain's CDR3 is CASSQTGEGNQPQHF. The CDR3 region has the DNA TGTGCCAGCAGCCAGACAGGGGAAGGCAATCAGCCCCAGCATTTT. The complete variable domain, with remaining parts taken from reference TRBV14 and TRBJ1-5, reads EAGVTQFPSHSVIEKGQTVTLRCDPISGHDNLYWYRRVMGKEIKFLLHFVKESKQDESGMPNNRFLAERTGGTYSTLKVQPAELEDSGVYFCASSQTGEGNQPQHFGDGTRLSIL.

This clone has a handful of counts. V gene TRBV5-3 combines with J gene TRBJ2-1, with TRBD2 identical over 7 bases. TRBV5-3 has ORF status, its function being uncertain. The CDR3 runs 15 residues. V gave up 4 bases and J gave up 4 bases; unmatched junction bases: 8. The CDR3, as DNA: TGTGCCAGAAGCCCTGGGGACTATATTTACAATGAGCAGTTCTTC. Translation gives CARSPGDYIYNEQFF.